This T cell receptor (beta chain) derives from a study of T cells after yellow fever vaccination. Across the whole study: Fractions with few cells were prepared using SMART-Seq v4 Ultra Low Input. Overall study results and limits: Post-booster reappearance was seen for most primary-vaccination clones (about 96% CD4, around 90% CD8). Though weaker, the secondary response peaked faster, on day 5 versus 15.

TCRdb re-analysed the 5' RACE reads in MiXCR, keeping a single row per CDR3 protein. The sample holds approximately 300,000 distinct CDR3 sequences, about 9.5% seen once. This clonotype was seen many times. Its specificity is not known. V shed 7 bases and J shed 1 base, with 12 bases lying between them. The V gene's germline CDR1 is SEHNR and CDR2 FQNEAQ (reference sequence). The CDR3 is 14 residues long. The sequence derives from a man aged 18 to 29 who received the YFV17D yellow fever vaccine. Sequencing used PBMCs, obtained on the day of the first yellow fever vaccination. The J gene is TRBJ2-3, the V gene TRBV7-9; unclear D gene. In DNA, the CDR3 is TGTGCCAGCAACGACGGAGTCCGCACAGATACGCAGTATTTT. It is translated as CASNDGVRTDTQYF.